This entry lists 25 T cell receptor beta chains sequenced from one sample in a study of blood T cell repertoires in COVID-19. TCRdb's table, derived via immunoSEQ multiplex PCR, lists solely in-frame clones and lacks some. The sample yields around 230,000 clones, about nine tenths seen once. Sequencing was done on a sample of peripheral blood. These receptors came from a man aged 35-49 years with acute or convalescent COVID-19.

This clone was observed once. The chain is built from TRBV27 and TRBJ2-5; 13 bases are a match to TRBD2. Per germline, CDR1 MNHEY and CDR2 SMNVEV (reference sequence). This CDR3 spans 17 amino acids. Trimming took 6 bases from V and 5 from J; bases not matched to a gene: 12. CDR3 protein: CASSRLLAGGPLETQYF. The CDR3 region has the DNA TGTGCCAGCAGCCGTTTACTAGCGGGGGGGCCCTTGGAGACCCAGTACTTC.

This chain connects TRBV5-1 to TRBJ1-2, with 7 bases lining up with TRBD1. CDR1 is SGHRS and CDR2 is YFSETQ in the germline V gene. Trimming at V came to 4 bases and at J to 3 bases, leaving 6 bases not matched to a gene. The CDR3 has 14 residues. For the CDR3, the DNA is TGCGCCAGCAGCCCAGACAGGGAATACTATGGCTACACCTTC. Translation: CASSPDREYYGYTF.

Written as DNA, the CDR3 is TGTGCCAGCAGCTCCGGTCAGGGGGTCCCATTCGTATGGTACTTC. It translates to CASSSGQGVPFVWYF. The chain recombines TRBV5-4 with TRBJ2-7; 7 bases agree with TRBD1. The junction had 18 bases not matched to a gene; V was cut back by 3 bases and J by 12 bases. The CDR3 has 15 amino acids. Germline values: CDR1 SGHNT, CDR2 YYREEE (reference sequence).

V usage is TRBV29-1 and J usage is TRBJ1-3; 7 bases are shared with TRBD1. Germline CDR1 reads SQVTM; CDR2 reads ANQGSEA. Losses at the gene ends were 6 bases for V and 7 bases for J; bases not matched to a gene: 12. The CDR3 has 14 amino acids. The CDR3 spells CSVRLGTEKNTIYF. The CDR3 nucleotides are TGCAGCGTACGACTCGGGACAGAAAAGAACACCATATATTTT.

Details on this clone: This same CDR3 is encoded by further DNA sequences in the sample. The chain links TRBV27 to TRBJ2-7, with a possible D match to TRBD1 (5 bases). Germline CDR1 reads MNHEY; CDR2 reads SMNVEV (reference sequence). The CDR3 runs to 13 residues. Trimming pared 2 bases from V and 2 bases from J, leaving 7 bases between. CDR3 region: CASSLQGTYEQYF. Written as DNA, the CDR3 is TGTGCCAGCAGTTTACAGGGTACCTACGAGCAGTACTTC.

This sequence joins TRBV6-5 and TRBJ1-3, with D unresolved. The CDR3 has 15 residues. CDR1 and CDR2 (germline): MNHEY, SVGAGI. Trimming removed 5 bases at V and 0 bases at J, with 11 bases between. The CDR3 bases are TGTGCCAGCAGTCTCGACTGGAGCTCTGGAAACACCATATATTTT. Amino acids: CASSLDWSSGNTIYF.

This chain joins TRBV7-2 and TRBJ2-7; 10 bases are a match to TRBD2. Germline V CDR1 and CDR2: SGHTA, FQGNSA. The V gene end was trimmed by 5 bases and the J gene end by 3 bases; junction bases not matched to a gene: 7. The CDR3 runs to 15 residues. CDR3 sequence reads: CASSDPGTSVYEQYF. DNA of the CDR3: TGTGCCAGCAGCGATCCCGGGACTAGCGTCTACGAGCAGTACTTC. The whole variable domain, filled in from reference TRBV7-2 and TRBJ2-7, reads GAGVSQSPSNKVTEKGKDVELRCDPISGHTALYWYRQSLGQGLEFLIYFQGNSAPDKSGLPSDRFSAERTGGSVSTLTIQRTQQEDSAVYLCASSDPGTSVYEQYFGPGTRLTVT.

V usage is TRBV6-4 and J usage is TRBJ1-1; no definite D call. The V gene lost 0 bases and the J gene lost 1 base, with 9 bases spanning the gap. This CDR3 contains 15 residues. Germline assignment: CDR1 MRHNA and CDR2 SNTAGT. The CDR3 nucleotides read TGTGCCAGCAGTGACTCGCGACTCGGGAACACTGAAGCTTTCTTT. The encoded protein is CASSDSRLGNTEAFF.

The rearrangement joins TRBV7-8 to TRBJ2-1, with 7 bases fitting TRBD2. The CDR3 spans 12 residues. Germline CDR1 SGHVS, CDR2 FQNEAQ. V lost 5 bases, J lost 10 bases, and 5 bases stayed unmatched. For the CDR3, the DNA is TGTGCCAGCAGCCCTCAACTAGCGGAGCAGTTCTTC. Translating it yields CASSPQLAEQFF.

This chain connects TRBV28 to TRBJ1-5; TRBD1 is a possible D gene (5 bases). The V end lost 5 bases, the J end lost 1 base, and 12 bases lay between the germline ends. Germline V gene sequence: CDR1 MDHEN, CDR2 SYDVKM. The CDR3 is 15 amino acids. As DNA, the CDR3 is TGTGCCAGCAGTGCCAGGGTGTGGAGCAATCAGCCCCAGCATTTT. Protein product: CASSARVWSNQPQHF.

The rearrangement joins TRBV7-3 to TRBJ1-3; D might be TRBD1 (5 bases). CDR1 is SGHTA and CDR2 is FQGTGA in the germline V gene. The CDR3 is 16 amino acids. The ends were cut back, 7 bases at V and 0 bases at J, with 16 bases in the middle. The DNA of the CDR3 is TGTGCCAGCACTCCTCTCTCTGACAGCTCTGGAAACACCATATATTTT. The encoded protein is CASTPLSDSSGNTIYF.

The genes are TRBV21-1 and TRBJ1-5. TRBV21-1 is an annotated pseudogene. CDR3 length: 16 residues. The chain's CDR3 is CASSRRGLDGNQPQHF. CDR3 nucleotide sequence: TGTGCCAGCAGCCGAAGGGGACTAGACGGCAATCAGCCCCAGCATTTT.

The chain recombines TRBV3-1 (or the pseudogene TRBV3-2) with TRBJ2-1, with 8 nucleotides matching TRBD2. CDR3 length: 15 amino acids. J lost 4 bases, V lost 1 base, and 3 bases had no gene match. The V gene's germline CDR1 is LGHDT and CDR2 YNNKEL (reference sequence). The CDR3 nucleotides are TGTGCCAGCAGCCAAGTGAGCGGGGGTTACAATGAGCAGTTCTTC. Its translation is CASSQVSGGYNEQFF.

This chain connects TRBV7-2 to TRBJ1-4, with D maybe TRBD1 (5 bases). V shed 5 bases and J shed 7 bases, with 20 bases lying between them. Germline V gene lookup returns CDR1 SGHTA and CDR2 FQGNSA. The CDR3 contains 16 residues. The CDR3 sequence is CASSQFLSWGGEKLFF. In DNA, the CDR3 is TGTGCCAGCAGCCAATTTCTATCGTGGGGGGGTGAAAAACTGTTTTTT.

The V and J genes are TRBV2 and TRBJ1-6; possibly TRBD1 for D (5 bases). The germline V gene encodes CDR1 SNHLY and CDR2 FYNNEI. The CDR3 sequence is 13 residues long. V lost 7 bases and J 5 bases, leaving 9 bases between the germline ends. The CDR3 loop is CASNPGNNSPLHF. The CDR3 coding sequence is TGTGCCAGCAACCCAGGGAATAATTCACCCCTCCACTTT.

V is TRBV7-9 and J is TRBJ2-5; D possibly corresponds to TRBD2 (5 bases). CDR3 length: 15 residues. The V gene lost 4 bases and the J gene lost 1 base, with 13 bases spanning the gap. Germline assignment: CDR1 SEHNR and CDR2 FQNEAQ (reference sequence). Here the CDR3 reads CASSWPAGRQETQYF. The CDR3 DNA reads as TGTGCCAGCAGCTGGCCGGCGGGTCGCCAAGAGACCCAGTACTTC.

The chain combines TRBV1 with TRBJ2-7; TRBD1, the table's D call, was not compared with the DNA. TRBV1 is reported as a pseudogene. The CDR3 covers 15 residues. CDR3 protein: CTSSGTGPIAYEQYF. The CDR3 coding sequence is TGCACCAGCAGCGGGACAGGGCCTATCGCCTACGAGCAGTACTTC.

CDR3 sequence reads: CASSLTYATVRPIQYF. DNA of the CDR3: TGTGCCAGCAGCTTGACTTATGCGACGGTTCGTCCCATTCAGTACTTC. This chain uses TRBV7-2 with TRBJ2-4; D is unclear. The CDR3 spans 16 residues. V was shortened by 3 bases and J by 9 bases, with 21 bases between the two germline ends. Germline CDR1 reads SGHTA; CDR2 reads FQGNSA.

J is TRBJ2-7 and V is TRBV11-1; possibly TRBD2 for D (6 bases). Trimming shortened V by 5 bases and J by 7 bases, and 21 bases separated the two germline ends. Germline V gene lookup returns CDR1 SGHAT and CDR2 FQDESV (reference sequence). The CDR3 length is 15 residues. The chain's CDR3 is CASSLHGGSLWEQYF. For the CDR3, the DNA is TGTGCCAGCAGCCTCCATGGGGGGAGCTTGTGGGAGCAGTACTTC.

In this sample, this clone turned up once. The rearrangement links TRBV4-1 to TRBJ1-2; possibly TRBD1 for D (5 bases). CDR1 MGHRA and CDR2 YSYEKL come from the germline V gene. There are 14 residues in the CDR3. Trimming stripped 0 bases from V and 2 bases from J, with 7 bases between. Written as DNA, the CDR3 is TGCGCCAGCAGCCAAGAACCAGGGAACTATGGCTACACCTTC. Its translation is CASSQEPGNYGYTF.

The chain uses TRBV3-1 (or the pseudogene TRBV3-2) and TRBJ2-1; D is unclear. The germline CDR1 and CDR2 sequences are LGHDT and YNNKEL (reference sequence). The CDR3 runs 15 residues. V dropped 0 bases and J dropped 9 bases, with 15 bases sitting between them. Written as DNA, the CDR3 is TGTGCCAGCAGCCAAGAGCGTATTCTGTCCGGTGAGCAGTTCTTC. This translates into CASSQERILSGEQFF.

The chain has TRBV10-3 and TRBJ2-3; a possible D gene is TRBD2 (5 bases). Per the germline V gene, CDR1 is ENHRY and CDR2 is SYGVKD. V lost 1 base, J lost 0 bases, and 11 bases lay in between. This CDR3 region has 16 residues. CDR3 DNA: TGTGCCATCAGTGAGTTATTGGGGAGTAGCACAGATACGCAGTATTTT. Amino acids: CAISELLGSSTDTQYF.

This clone is a singleton in its sample. The V gene is TRBV5-1, the J gene TRBJ1-4; perhaps TRBD1 as D (5 bases). Germline CDR1 and CDR2: SGHRS and YFSETQ. Trimming removed 1 base at V and 3 bases at J, with 10 bases between. CDR3 length: 15 amino acids. The CDR3, as DNA: TGCGCCAGCAGCTTGCAGGGCGCGGCTAATGAAAAACTGTTTTTT. Its protein is CASSLQGAANEKLFF.

The J gene is TRBJ2-3, the V gene TRBV18; tentatively, D is TRBD2 (6 bases). The CDR3 spans 15 residues. The V end was cut by 6 bases, the J end by 0 bases, with 13 bases between. Germline lookup yields CDR1 KGHSH and CDR2 LQKENI. CDR3 in DNA: TGTGCCAGCTCGGCAGTAGCGGCTAGCACAGATACGCAGTATTTT. The encoded protein is CASSAVAASTDTQYF.

The CDR3, as DNA: TGCGCCAGCAGTGAGATGACGGGGGGGTTCACAGATACGCAGTATTTT. It specifies CASSEMTGGFTDTQYF. The chain combines TRBV10-2 with TRBJ2-3; 8 bases agree with TRBD2. There are 16 residues in the CDR3. Looked up from germline, CDR1 is WSHSY and CDR2 is SAAADI. The junction had 6 bases not matched to a gene; V was cut back by 2 bases and J by 2 bases.